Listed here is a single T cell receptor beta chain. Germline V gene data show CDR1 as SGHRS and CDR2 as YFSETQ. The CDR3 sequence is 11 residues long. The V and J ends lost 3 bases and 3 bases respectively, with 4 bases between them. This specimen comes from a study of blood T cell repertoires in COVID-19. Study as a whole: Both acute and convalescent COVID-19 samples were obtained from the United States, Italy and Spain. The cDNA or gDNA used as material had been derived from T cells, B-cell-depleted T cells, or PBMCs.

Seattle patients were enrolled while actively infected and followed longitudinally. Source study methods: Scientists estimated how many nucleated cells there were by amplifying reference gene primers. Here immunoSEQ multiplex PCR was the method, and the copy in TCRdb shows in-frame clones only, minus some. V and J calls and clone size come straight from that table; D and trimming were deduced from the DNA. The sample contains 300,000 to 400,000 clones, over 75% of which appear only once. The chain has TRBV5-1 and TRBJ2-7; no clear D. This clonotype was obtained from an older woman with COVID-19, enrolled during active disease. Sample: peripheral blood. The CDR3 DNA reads TGCGCCAGCAGCTCCGGCTACGAGCAGTACTTC. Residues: CASSSGYEQYF.